This TCR beta chain comes out of a study of T cells in Graves' hyperthyroidism and ophthalmopathy. Study conclusions and caveats: Appearing also in blood were most of the thyroid clonotypes expanded above 0.001.

Researchers amplified the TCR beta CDR3 regions from RNA transcripts. The HTBI primer set was used in a first-round RT-PCR of the TCR CDR3. TCRdb analysed the multiplex PCR reads with MiXCR anew, one entry per CDR3 protein. The data contain 480,000 or so distinct CDR3 sequences, 13% to 15% of them singletons. V lost 8 bases to trimming and J lost 6 bases; unmatched junction nucleotides: 12. CDR3 length: 15 amino acids. Germline-derived CDR1 and CDR2 are SNHLY and FYNNEI. At least ten counts were recorded for this clonotype. As yet, its antigen is unknown. Source material: blood. The source is a woman in her late teens or twenties with Graves' hyperthyroidism. The chain employs TRBV2 and TRBJ2-3, with 9 positions matching TRBD2. The chain's CDR3 is CASDALAGASDTQYF. The CDR3 region has the DNA TGTGCCAGCGACGCCTTAGCGGGAGCATCGGATACGCAGTATTTT.